The T cell receptor beta chain described here comes from a study of Ad26.COV2.S vaccination and SARS-CoV-2 variants. The assay was immunoSEQ multiplex PCR, and TCRdb's table has in-frame clones only and misses some. The sample records hundreds of thousands of clones, around 90% being singletons. Treatment reported: 15 to 20 received Ad26.COV2.S at low or high dose, single or two shots; several received placebo; per-sample allocation not given. Day 63 after the first injection of vaccine or placebo was the sampling time. Germline V gene lookup returns CDR1 LGHDT and CDR2 YNNKEL (reference sequence). The V segment lost 4 bases and the J segment 8 bases; nucleotides outside the gene matches: 18. The CDR3 has 17 residues.

The origin of this receptor is a person aged 18-60 years who received the Ad26.COV2.S COVID-19 vaccine or a placebo. This material consisted of peripheral blood, taken in a trial of Ad26.COV2.S vaccine versus placebo. The chain links TRBV3-1 (or the pseudogene TRBV3-2) to TRBJ1-2, with 8 bases that match TRBD1. As DNA, the CDR3 is TGTGCCAGCAGCCCACACATCACCGGACAGGGAATGTGGGGCTACACCTTC. This translates into CASSPHITGQGMWGYTF.